The subject of this entry is one TCR beta chain. Antigen specificity is unknown. The data were obtained in a study of post-analysis software for immune sequencing data. Background on the study: Several disease courses (relapsing-remitting, secondary progressive and progressive-relapsing) of multiple sclerosis were included. General observations from the study: Five TRBV segments, TRBV5-6, TRBV5-1 and TRBV20-1 among them, were found more frequent in patients than controls.

The CDR3 has 12 residues. V was pared by 8 bases and J by 6 bases, with 5 bases of the junction left unmatched. The germline CDR1 and CDR2 sequences are LNHNV and YYDKDF (reference sequence). TCR beta cDNA libraries had unique molecular identifiers. The T cell input of roughly 0.9 to 11 million gave roughly 0.5 million cDNA molecules. TCRdb re-derived calls from the PCR reads in MiXCR, one entry per CDR3 protein. The top ten hold over 4% of the sample, which has about 820,000 distinct CDR3 sequences, 53% seen once. V and J are TRBV15 and TRBJ2-5; 8 bases are shared with TRBD2. This sequence was found in a girl aged 5-17 years with multiple sclerosis. Sequencing was carried out using blood. This CDR3 is CATGSGKKTQYF. CDR3 nucleotide sequence: TGTGCCACCGGTAGCGGGAAAAAGACCCAGTACTTC.